One and the same sample provided the 14 T cell receptor beta chains below, sequenced in a study of CD8 T cells in ankylosing spondylitis. The study, taken as a whole, reports: A motif of 8 or 9 highly homologous TCR beta variants was seen as apparently characteristic of ankylosing spondylitis blood.

These TCRs are of unknown antigen specificity. TCRdb reprocessed the 5' RACE reads with MiXCR, giving one entry per CDR3 protein. The sample yields 200,000 to 250,000 distinct CDR3 sequences, roughly 18% seen once. Material: blood, either unsorted or a sorted T cell fraction (not recorded which). Receptors originate from a male donor with ankylosing spondylitis.

The V gene is TRBV4-1, the J gene TRBJ2-7; no clear D gene. Germline CDR1 MGHRA, CDR2 YSYEKL. The CDR3 contains 14 residues. Between the trimmed V and J ends, which lost 1 base and 4 bases, there was a span of 11 bases. The CDR3 nucleotides are TGCGCCAGCAGCCAAGCGGTCATAGGTTACGAGCAGTACTTC. The encoded protein is CASSQAVIGYEQYF.

This clonotype was picked up a small number of times. The chain couples TRBV29-1 to TRBJ2-7; D perhaps matches TRBD1 (7 bases). Trimming stripped 4 bases from V and 2 bases from J, with 18 bases between. Germline values: CDR1 SQVTM, CDR2 ANQGSEA. This CDR3 spans 15 amino acids. CDR3 DNA: TGCAGCGTTGCCGGGAGTCAGGGGGAAACCTACGAGCAGTACTTC. This encodes CSVAGSQGETYEQYF.

The chain recombines TRBV20-1 with TRBJ1-3; 7 nucleotides line up with TRBD1. Germline lookup yields CDR1 DFQATT and CDR2 SNEGSKA (reference sequence). The CDR3 has 13 residues. Losses at the gene ends were 6 bases for V and 0 bases for J; bases not matched to a gene: 2. The CDR3 DNA is TGCAGTGCAAACAGGGGCTCTGGAAACACCATATATTTT. This gives the protein CSANRGSGNTIYF.

The rearrangement links TRBV12-5 to TRBJ2-3, with D possibly being TRBD1 or TRBD2 (6 bases each). Trimming took off 7 bases at V and 5 bases at J, with 19 bases between the two ends. CDR1 and CDR2 from the germline V gene are LGHNT and FRNRAP. The CDR3 runs to 15 residues. CDR3 sequence (DNA): TGTGCTAGTGTATTTGGTCCGGGGGCGGGAGATACGCAGTATTTT. It codes for CASVFGPGAGDTQYF.

The J gene is TRBJ2-5, the V gene TRBV7-8; TRBD2 matches 8 bases. This CDR3 region has 15 residues. Per the germline V gene, CDR1 is SGHVS and CDR2 is FQNEAQ. The V gene end was trimmed by 5 bases and the J gene end by 5 bases; junction bases not matched to a gene: 10. CDR3 nucleotide sequence: TGTGCCAGCAGCCAAAGGAGCGGGAGTCACGAGACCCAGTACTTC. Its protein product is CASSQRSGSHETQYF.

Only one count was recorded for this clonotype. The V call is TRBV5-6, the J call TRBJ2-2; unclear D gene. Germline V gene lookup returns CDR1 SGHDT and CDR2 YYEEEE. This CDR3 has 16 residues. Trimming shortened V by 0 bases and J by 1 base, and 10 bases separated the two germline ends. The CDR3 protein is CASSLAADENTGELFF. Here the CDR3 DNA reads TGTGCCAGCAGCTTGGCGGCGGATGAGAACACCGGGGAGCTGTTTTTT.

The J gene is TRBJ2-7, the V gene TRBV4-3, with D possibly TRBD1 on 6 matching bases. Germline loops: CDR1 LGHNA, CDR2 YSLEER. With 0 bases removed from V and 2 bases from J, the gap between germline ends came to 11 bases. This CDR3 comprises 15 residues. CDR3 DNA: TGCGCCAGCAGCCAAGAAGGTGCAGGGGCCTACGAGCAGTACTTC. It yields the protein CASSQEGAGAYEQYF.

This clonotype has more than one count but fewer than ten. The chain is built from TRBV20-1 and TRBJ1-1; the D is unclear. V shed 3 bases and J shed 2 bases, with 13 bases lying between them. The CDR3 runs 14 residues. Germline CDR1 is DFQATT and CDR2 is SNEGSKA (reference sequence). The chain's CDR3 is CSASSPTFNTEAFF. The CDR3 DNA reads TGCAGTGCTAGTAGTCCGACATTTAACACTGAAGCTTTCTTT.

This clonotype has more than one count but fewer than ten. The chain couples TRBV6-5 to TRBJ2-2; 9 nucleotides match TRBD2. The trim removed 3 bases at V and 7 bases at J, leaving 6 bases unmatched. There are 15 residues in the CDR3. Germline V CDR1 and CDR2: MNHEY, SVGAGI. CDR3 region: CASSYFSGSNGELFF. The CDR3 DNA is TGTGCCAGCAGTTATTTTAGCGGGAGCAACGGGGAGCTGTTTTTT.

This clonotype was counted between two and nine times. The gene calls are TRBV7-8 and TRBJ2-7; 7 positions agree with TRBD1. From germline, CDR1 is SGHVS and CDR2 FQNEAQ. The CDR3 loop spans 14 amino acids. The J segment lost 3 bases and the V segment lost 4 bases, leaving 6 bases of the junction unmatched. The CDR3 region is CASSSRDSHYEQYF. CDR3 DNA sequence: TGTGCCAGCAGCTCCCGGGACAGTCACTACGAGCAGTACTTC.

The V call is TRBV20-1, the J call TRBJ1-3, with TRBD1 matching over 9 bases. Germline V gene lookup returns CDR1 DFQATT and CDR2 SNEGSKA (reference sequence). This CDR3 contains 18 residues. V lost 1 base and J lost 2; bases outside the gene matches: 12. CDR3 nucleotide sequence: TGCAGTGCTAGAGGGGGGCCTGGGACAGGGAGTGCTGGAAACACCATATATTTT. Translation: CSARGGPGTGSAGNTIYF.

This chain joins TRBV30 and TRBJ1-6; D is undetermined. The CDR3 length is 11 residues. Trimming took off 2 bases at V and 14 bases at J, with 10 bases between the two ends. CDR1 is GTSNPN and CDR2 is SVGIG in the germline V gene (reference sequence). For the CDR3, the DNA is TGTGCCTGGAGTCTTGAGGATTCCCTCCACTTT. Its protein is CAWSLEDSLHF.

The chain uses TRBV6-5 and TRBJ2-1; D unclear. Germline V gene sequence: CDR1 MNHEY, CDR2 SVGAGI. The CDR3 has 15 amino acids. V lost 0 bases to trimming and J lost 2 bases, with 8 bases between them. Here the CDR3 DNA reads TGTGCCAGCAGTTACTCCGGTTTTACCTACAATGAGCAGTTCTTC. Protein product: CASSYSGFTYNEQFF.

This clonotype was recorded a few times. This chain connects TRBV6-2 or TRBV6-3 to TRBJ1-5, with TRBD1 identical over 9 bases. The CDR3 contains 14 residues. Germline assignment: CDR1 MNHEY and CDR2 SVGEGT. The J segment lost 1 base and the V segment lost 11 bases, leaving 6 bases of the junction unmatched. For the CDR3, the DNA is TGTGCCGTCAGACAGGGGGAGAGCAATCAGCCCCAGCATTTT. Residues: CAVRQGESNQPQHF.